Listed below are T cell receptor beta chains from one sample, sequenced in a study of blood T cell repertoires in COVID-19. Assay used: immunoSEQ multiplex PCR; TCRdb lists only in-frame clones, some missing. The sample has approximately 250,000 clones, around 89% seen once. The material sequenced was PBMCs or T cells enriched from blood (not recorded which). The receptors derive from a woman aged 40 to 50 with acute COVID-19. Both conserved end residues are part of each CDR3. D genes are given only for firm matches. Clone sizes are given selectively: once, few, many, or a class where the clone is expanded.

>TRBJ2-3|NA|TRBV27|13|NA
CASSLLQTDTQYF
TGTGCCAGCAGTTTACTCCAGACAGATACGCAGTATTTT
>TRBJ2-7|NA|TRBV10-2|15|TRBD2
CASSQPASGSYEQYF
TGCGCCAGCAGCCAACCGGCTAGCGGCTCCTACGAGCAGTACTTC
>TRBJ1-3|NA|TRBV9|18|NA
CASSVEGGEGLPGNTIYF
TGTGCCAGCAGCGTAGAAGGGGGGGAGGGTCTCCCTGGAAACACCATATATTTT
>TRBJ2-1|NA|TRBV10-3|13|NA
CAIRLGPYNEQFF
TGTGCCATCCGCCTGGGGCCCTACAATGAGCAGTTCTTC
>TRBJ2-3|NA|TRBV10-3|16|TRBD2
CAISESNGRALDTQYF
TGTGCCATCAGTGAGTCGAACGGGAGGGCCTTAGATACGCAGTATTTT
>TRBJ2-3|NA|TRBV29-1|15|NA
CSVHDRGGGTDTQYF
TGCAGCGTTCATGACAGGGGAGGGGGCACAGATACGCAGTATTTT
>TRBJ2-7|NA|TRBV28|14|TRBD1
CASTLRDRSYEQYF
TGTGCCAGCACCCTCCGGGACAGGTCCTACGAGCAGTACTTC
>TRBJ1-1|NA|TRBV27|13|NA
CASSFRGGTEAFF
TGTGCCAGCAGTTTTCGCGGGGGCACTGAAGCTTTCTTT
>TRBJ1-3|NA|TRBV28|13|NA
CASKTGSGNTIYF
TGTGCCAGCAAAACAGGATCTGGAAACACCATATATTTT
>TRBJ2-3|NA|TRBV24-1|17|TRBD1
CATSERGQGFFTDTQYF
TGTGCCACCAGTGAGCGGGGACAGGGGTTTTTCACAGATACGCAGTATTTT
>TRBJ2-3|NA|TRBV12-3/TRBV12-4|13|NA
CASSFDSADTQYF
TGTGCCAGCAGTTTTGATAGCGCAGATACGCAGTATTTT
>TRBJ1-6|few|TRBV10-3|14|NA
CAAAGTVENSPLHF
TGTGCCGCGGCCGGGACTGTAGAAAATTCACCCCTCCACTTT
>TRBJ2-3|NA|TRBV7-7|16|TRBD2
CASSPGLAGATDTQYF
TGTGCTAGCAGCCCGGGACTAGCGGGAGCCACAGATACGCAGTATTTT
>TRBJ2-5|NA|TRBV7-2|15|NA
CASRPGGGLKETQYF
TGTGCCAGCAGACCCGGCGGGGGCCTAAAAGAGACCCAGTACTTC
>TRBJ2-5|many|TRBV7-7|15|TRBD2
CASSLLGTSQETQYF
TGTGCTAGCAGCTTACTGGGGACTAGCCAAGAGACCCAGTACTTC
>TRBJ1-1|NA|TRBV9|17|NA
CASSVAPGVSAAKEAFF
TGTGCCAGCAGCGTAGCCCCAGGGGTTAGCGCCGCTAAAGAAGCTTTCTTT
>TRBJ1-2|NA|TRBV12-1|16|NA
CASSFAPRGGFYGYTF
TGTGCCAGCAGCTTTGCGCCTAGGGGAGGATTCTATGGCTACACCTTC
>TRBJ1-1|NA|TRBV7-6|15|TRBD1
CASSPLVGTGTEAFF
TGTGCCAGCAGCCCCCTTGTGGGGACAGGAACTGAAGCTTTCTTT
>TRBJ2-1|NA|TRBV4-3|15|TRBD2
CASSQELLAGAEQFF
TGCGCCAGCAGCCAAGAGTTGCTAGCGGGAGCTGAGCAGTTCTTC
>TRBJ1-2|NA|TRBV28|15|NA
CASSQAGEPNYGYTF
TGTGCCAGCAGTCAGGCAGGGGAACCTAACTATGGCTACACCTTC
>TRBJ1-1|NA|TRBV5-5|18|TRBD1
CASSRYSTPGTGDTEAFF
TGTGCCAGCAGCCGATATTCGACCCCCGGGACAGGGGACACTGAAGCTTTCTTT
>TRBJ1-3|NA|TRBV18|17|TRBD1
CASSLNPGTDSGNTIYF
TGTGCCAGCTCACTTAATCCCGGGACAGACTCTGGAAACACCATATATTTT
>TRBJ1-5|few|TRBV24-1|16|NA
CATSDRGHYSNQPQHF
TGTGCCACCAGTGATCGCGGACATTATAGCAATCAGCCCCAGCATTTT
>TRBJ2-5|NA|TRBV9|13|TRBD2
CASTLAGEETQYF
TGTGCCAGCACCCTAGCGGGAGAAGAGACCCAGTACTTC
>TRBJ1-5|NA|TRBV7-3|14|TRBD1
CASSPTGGREPQHF
TGTGCCAGCAGCCCAACAGGGGGCAGGGAGCCCCAGCATTTT
>TRBJ2-1|NA|TRBV5-1|15|TRBD1
CASSLGGTDYNEQFF
TGCGCCAGCAGCTTGGGGGGGACAGACTACAATGAGCAGTTCTTC
>TRBJ2-7|NA|TRBV27|14|NA
CASSLLTREGEQYF
TGTGCCAGCAGCCTCCTTACGCGTGAGGGCGAGCAGTACTTC
>TRBJ1-4|once|TRBV19|17|NA
CASRVSVQGATNEKLFF
TGTGCCAGTAGGGTTTCTGTTCAGGGTGCAACTAATGAAAAACTGTTTTTT
>TRBJ2-1|NA|TRBV19|13|TRBD2
CASRRERFDEQFF
TGTGCCAGTCGGCGGGAGCGCTTTGATGAGCAGTTCTTC
>TRBJ1-5|NA|TRBV28|16|NA
CASKAGVGYSNQPQHF
TGTGCCAGCAAGGCAGGGGTGGGATATAGCAATCAGCCCCAGCATTTT
>TRBJ1-4|NA|TRBV28|13|NA
CASSLQGGEKLFF
TGTGCCAGCAGTTTGCAGGGAGGGGAAAAACTGTTTTTT
>TRBJ1-1|NA|TRBV19|15|NA
CASSIVGQRNTEAFF
TGTGCCAGTAGTATAGTTGGACAGAGGAACACTGAAGCTTTCTTT
>TRBJ2-3|NA|TRBV5-1|19|TRBD2
CASSPWTSGSGRVSDTQYF
TGCGCCAGCAGCCCCTGGACTAGCGGGAGCGGTCGAGTATCAGATACGCAGTATTTT
>TRBJ2-3|NA|TRBV11-3|16|TRBD1
CASSFATGEFSDTQYF
TGTGCCAGCAGCTTTGCGACAGGGGAATTTTCAGATACGCAGTATTTT
>TRBJ2-1|few|TRBV6-4|12|NA
CASRQGIGPQFF
TGTGCCAGCAGACAGGGCATAGGTCCGCAGTTCTTC
>TRBJ1-1|NA|TRBV28|14|TRBD1
CASSSRGVNTEAFF
TGTGCCAGCAGTTCCAGGGGGGTGAACACTGAAGCTTTCTTT
>TRBJ1-6|NA|TRBV28|18|NA
CASSLYRLPSSYNSPLHF
TGTGCCAGCAGTTTATACCGACTCCCGAGCTCCTATAATTCACCCCTCCACTTT
>TRBJ1-1|NA|TRBV2|14|NA
CASSSQTKNTEAFF
TGTGCCAGCAGTTCCCAGACAAAGAACACTGAAGCTTTCTTT
>TRBJ2-5|NA|TRBV5-6|16|TRBD2
CASSPSLALAGVIQYF
TGTGCCAGCAGCCCGTCATTGGCTCTAGCGGGAGTTATCCAGTACTTC
>TRBJ2-1|NA|TRBV19|15|NA
CASSMDRESYNEQFF
TGTGCCAGTAGTATGGACAGAGAGAGCTACAATGAGCAGTTCTTC
>TRBJ2-1|NA|TRBV9|17|NA
CASSESLRGSPYNEQFF
TGTGCCAGCAGCGAGTCCCTTCGGGGGAGCCCCTACAATGAGCAGTTCTTC
>TRBJ1-1|NA|TRBV5-4|16|NA
CASSLGGSKAGSEAFF
TGTGCCAGCAGCTTGGGGGGTTCAAAAGCGGGGTCTGAAGCTTTCTTT
>TRBJ1-5|few|TRBV5-8|17|NA
CASSLRDRSDSNQPQHF
TGTGCCAGCAGCCTACGAGACAGGTCAGATAGCAATCAGCCCCAGCATTTT
>TRBJ2-5|NA|TRBV11-3|15|TRBD1
CASSFLKGGQETQYF
TGTGCCAGCAGCTTTCTGAAAGGGGGCCAGGAGACCCAGTACTTC
>TRBJ1-3|NA|TRBV24-1|14|NA
CATSGSGAGNTIYF
TGTGCCACCAGTGGGTCAGGGGCTGGAAACACCATATATTTT
>TRBJ2-3|NA|TRBV19|13|TRBD2
CASSLAGEDTQYF
TGTGCCAGTAGTCTAGCGGGTGAAGATACGCAGTATTTT
>TRBJ1-2|NA|TRBV28|14|TRBD1
CASSSHRGGYGYTF
TGTGCCAGCAGTTCCCACAGGGGGGGCTATGGCTACACCTTC
>TRBJ2-5|once|TRBV18|14|NA
CASSPPGGRETQYF
TGTGCCAGCTCACCACCGGGGGGGCGAGAGACCCAGTACTTC
>TRBJ1-1|NA|TRBV19|15|NA
CASSIGGEGNTEAFF
TGTGCCAGTAGTATAGGTGGGGAGGGGAACACTGAAGCTTTCTTT
>TRBJ2-7|NA|TRBV11-2|15|NA
CASSLVGQGGYEQYF
TGTGCCAGCAGCTTAGTGGGCCAGGGTGGGTACGAGCAGTACTTC
>TRBJ1-1|NA|TRBV4-2|14|NA
CASSQGSGGTEAFF
TGTGCCAGCAGCCAAGGGTCAGGCGGGACTGAAGCTTTCTTT
>TRBJ1-1|NA|TRBV28|12|NA
CASSSTTLETFF
TGTGCCAGCAGCTCCACCACGCTCGAGACTTTCTTT
>TRBJ1-2|NA|TRBV28|12|TRBD1
CASRPYGTGGTF
TGTGCCAGCAGGCCCTATGGGACAGGGGGCACCTTC
>TRBJ2-5|NA|TRBV11-3|15|NA
CASSSYQGKEETQYF
TGTGCCAGCAGCAGCTATCAGGGGAAGGAAGAGACCCAGTACTTC
>TRBJ2-5|NA|TRBV7-9|11|NA
CASWFEETQYF
TGTGCCAGTTGGTTCGAGGAGACCCAGTACTTC
>TRBJ2-1|NA|TRBV28|18|TRBD2
CASSLRLAGGSTDNEQFF
TGTGCCAGCAGTTTACGGCTAGCGGGGGGATCTACGGACAATGAGCAGTTCTTC
>TRBJ2-1|NA|TRBV11-2|15|TRBD2
CASSLLAGGPSEQFF
TGTGCCAGCAGCTTACTAGCGGGAGGGCCGAGTGAGCAGTTCTTC
>TRBJ2-1|NA|TRBV11-2|15|TRBD1
CASSSQQGAYNEQFF
TGTGCCAGCAGCTCCCAACAGGGGGCCTACAATGAGCAGTTCTTC